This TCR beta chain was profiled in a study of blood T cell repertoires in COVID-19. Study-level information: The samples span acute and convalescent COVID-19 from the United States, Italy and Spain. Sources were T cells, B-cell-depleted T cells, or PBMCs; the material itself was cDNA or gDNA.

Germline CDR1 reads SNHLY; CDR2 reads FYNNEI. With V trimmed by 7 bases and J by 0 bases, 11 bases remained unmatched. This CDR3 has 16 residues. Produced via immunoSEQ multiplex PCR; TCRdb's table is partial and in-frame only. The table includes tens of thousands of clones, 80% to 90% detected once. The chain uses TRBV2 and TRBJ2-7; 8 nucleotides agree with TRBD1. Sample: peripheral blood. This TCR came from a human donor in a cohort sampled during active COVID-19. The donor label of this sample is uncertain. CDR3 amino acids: CASTSGTGRGSYEQYF. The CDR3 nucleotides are TGTGCCAGCACCTCCGGGACAGGACGTGGCTCCTACGAGCAGTACTTC.